This is a list of T cell receptor beta chains from one sample in a study of cytomegalovirus exposure and HLA in healthy donors. The method was immunoSEQ multiplex PCR; TCRdb's version includes in-frame clones alone and lacks a portion of them. The sample includes about 120,000 clones, approximately 70% of them seen just once. Sequencing was carried out using PBMCs. These receptor sequences come from a woman in her thirties or forties in good health and CMV-seropositive. The CDR3 runs from the conserved cysteine through the conserved F or W. The D gene is left open where the match is weak. Clone size, where shown, is once, few, many, or a class for clones that have expanded.

abundance,j_gene,v_gene,d_gene,CDR3aa,CDR3nt
NA,TRBJ2-5,TRBV18,TRBD2,CASSPELADFQETQYF,TGTGCCAGCTCACCGGAGCTAGCGGATTTCCAAGAGACCCAGTACTTC
NA,TRBJ1-2,TRBV29-1,NA,CSVEDRGGNGYTF,TGCAGCGTTGAAGACCGGGGGGGCAATGGCTACACCTTC
NA,TRBJ2-1,TRBV6-1,TRBD2,CASNVAGAREQFF,TGTGCCAGCAATGTAGCGGGGGCGCGTGAGCAGTTCTTC
few,TRBJ1-1,TRBV10-3,NA,CAISQGYTEAFF,TGTGCCATCAGTCAGGGGTACACTGAAGCTTTCTTT
NA,TRBJ1-1,TRBV7-2,NA,CASSLDQVGPLNTEAFF,TGTGCCAGCAGCTTAGATCAGGTCGGCCCACTGAACACTGAAGCTTTCTTT
NA,TRBJ1-2,TRBV4-1,TRBD1,CASSHVQGARDGYTF,TGCGCCAGCAGCCATGTACAGGGGGCGCGTGACGGCTACACCTTC
few,TRBJ2-3,TRBV9,NA,CASSVDGVGEDTQYF,TGTGCCAGCAGCGTAGATGGGGTAGGGGAAGATACGCAGTATTTT
NA,TRBJ2-7,TRBV7-9,TRBD1,CASSSGTDYEQYF,TGTGCCAGCAGCTCCGGGACAGACTACGAGCAGTACTTC
NA,TRBJ2-3,TRBV4-1,NA,CASSQESPFTDTQYF,TGCGCCAGCAGCCAAGAATCCCCGTTCACAGATACGCAGTATTTT
NA,TRBJ1-1,TRBV5-1,NA,CASSLIEGTEAFF,TGCGCCAGCAGCTTAATTGAGGGCACTGAAGCTTTCTTT
NA,TRBJ2-7,TRBV2,TRBD1,CASSGSRDSRPYEQYF,TGTGCCAGCAGTGGAAGTAGGGACAGTCGGCCCTACGAGCAGTACTTC
NA,TRBJ2-7,TRBV6-5,NA,CASWARGSRYEQYF,TGTGCCAGCTGGGCCAGGGGAAGTAGATACGAGCAGTACTTC
NA,TRBJ2-3,TRBV28,NA,CASSFLDTQYF,TGTGCCAGCAGTTTTCTGGATACGCAGTATTTT
few,TRBJ2-3,TRBV19,NA,CASSIYVGENTDTQYF,TGTGCCAGTAGTATTTATGTGGGAGAGAACACAGATACGCAGTATTTT
NA,TRBJ1-5,TRBV27,TRBD1,CASRDRGPFQPQHF,TGTGCCAGTCGAGACAGGGGGCCTTTTCAGCCCCAGCATTTT
NA,TRBJ1-1,TRBV4-1,NA,CASSQEEGFSTEAFF,TGTGCCAGCAGCCAAGAGGAGGGGTTCAGCACTGAAGCTTTCTTT